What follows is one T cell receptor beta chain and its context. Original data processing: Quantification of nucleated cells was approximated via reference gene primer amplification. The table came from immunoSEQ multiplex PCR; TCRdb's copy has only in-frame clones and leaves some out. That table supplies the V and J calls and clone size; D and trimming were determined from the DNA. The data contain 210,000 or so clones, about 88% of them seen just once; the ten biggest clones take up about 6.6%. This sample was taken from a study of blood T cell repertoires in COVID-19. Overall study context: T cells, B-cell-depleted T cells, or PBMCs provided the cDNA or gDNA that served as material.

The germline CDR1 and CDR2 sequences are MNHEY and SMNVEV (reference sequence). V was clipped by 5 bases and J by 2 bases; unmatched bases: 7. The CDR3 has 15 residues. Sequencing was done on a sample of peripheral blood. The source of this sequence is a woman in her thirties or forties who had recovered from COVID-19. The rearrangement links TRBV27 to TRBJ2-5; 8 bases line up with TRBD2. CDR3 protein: CASSPLTSEQETQYF. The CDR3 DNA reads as TGTGCCAGCAGTCCCCTGACTAGCGAGCAAGAGACCCAGTACTTC.